This T cell receptor (beta chain) was observed in a study of T cells in localized non-small cell lung cancer. Using immunoSEQ multiplex PCR, the repertoire was profiled, and TCRdb retains in-frame clones only, with some absent. The table lists roughly 36,000 clones, around 93% of them singletons. Germline values: CDR1 KGHSH, CDR2 LQKENI. This CDR3 comprises 16 residues. V gave up 3 bases and J gave up 2 bases, with 13 bases separating them. The V and J genes are TRBV18 and TRBJ2-2, with D perhaps TRBD1 (6 bases). The sample here was PBMCs, taken before any cancer treatment. The clonotype was recovered from a man aged 35-69 years with stage II lung adenocarcinoma. The CDR3 DNA reads TGTGCCAGCTCACCGTCGCGACAGGCTAACACCGGGGAGCTGTTTTTT. It yields the protein CASSPSRQANTGELFF. The full variable domain, its missing parts supplied by reference TRBV18 and TRBJ2-2, is NAGVMQNPRHLVRRRGQEARLRCSPMKGHSHVYWYRQLPEEGLKFMVYLQKENIIDESGMPKERFSAEFPKEGPSILRIQQVVRGDSAAYFCASSPSRQANTGELFFGEGSRLTVL.